This T cell receptor beta chain is from a study of tumor-infiltrating lymphocytes in primary liver carcinoma. Study overall: Productive TCRbeta read yields ran from roughly 3.65 to 7.13 million per sample and were similar between tissues.

General study findings and limits: The overlap of tumor-adjacent and tumor-blood pairs was smaller than that of tumor region pairs. Just about 7.5-25% of leading clones were found in every one of five regions.

Points on this clonotype: The antigen remains unidentified.

It was from about 19-30 mg of unsorted bulk tissue that RNA and DNA were co-extracted. Researchers took samples from five separate regions of each tumor. The V segment lost 3 bases and the J segment 7 bases; nucleotides outside the gene matches: 3. The CDR3 consists of 13 residues. Germline V CDR1 and CDR2: LNHDA, SQIVND (reference sequence). Total RNA (around 500 ng) served as template for TCR beta cDNA synthesis primed by a constant-region primer. Three nested multiplex PCR rounds, a slightly modified ARM-PCR, produced the libraries for TCR beta. Each of the first two PCR rounds ran nine to ten cycles with TRBV1-TRBV30 forward and C-beta reverse primers. From the multiplex PCR reads, TCRdb called clonotypes with MiXCR, one entry per CDR3 protein. The sample lists about 35,000 distinct CDR3 sequences; nearly 75% were seen once.

The material sequenced was liver tumor tissue from sampling region 4. Subset specified: tumor region T4, right-lateral pole. The chain carries TRBV19 and TRBJ1-1; 9 nucleotides match TRBD1. This clonotype was obtained from a man aged 35 to 55 with primary liver carcinoma and hepatitis B virus infection. This CDR3 is CASSMTTGGEAFF. CDR3 bases: TGTGCCAGTAGTATGACGACAGGGGGTGAAGCTTTCTTT.